This is a list of T cell receptor beta chains from one sample in a study of blood T cell repertoires in COVID-19. Only in-frame clones appear in the TCRdb table, and some are missing; sequencing was by immunoSEQ multiplex PCR. The sample yields around 130,000 clones, around 83% seen once. The sequencing input was PBMCs or T cells enriched from blood (not recorded which). The source of these receptors is a man aged 30-40 years who had recovered from COVID-19. Both conserved end residues are part of each CDR3. The D gene is left open where the match is weak. Part of the rows lack a size; the others show once, few, many or a class for expanded clones.

>TRBV13|once|TRBJ1-3|NA
CASSLGTRQGGNTIYF
TGTGCCAGCAGCTTGGGGACACGGCAAGGAGGAAACACCATATATTTT
>TRBV2|NA|TRBJ1-1|NA
CASNNRAQAEAFF
TGTGCCAGCAATAACAGGGCTCAGGCTGAAGCTTTCTTT
>TRBV19|NA|TRBJ2-1|NA
CASIGDTAHEQFF
TGTGCCAGTATCGGGGACACGGCCCATGAGCAGTTCTTC
>TRBV11-2|NA|TRBJ2-5|TRBD1
CASTGTGAAGETQYF
TGTGCCAGCACCGGGACAGGGGCCGCCGGGGAGACCCAGTACTTC
>TRBV7-6|NA|TRBJ2-1|TRBD2
CASSQSGGSYNEQFF
TGTGCCAGCAGCCAGAGCGGGGGCTCCTACAATGAGCAGTTCTTC
>TRBV5-1|NA|TRBJ1-2|TRBD1
CASSSPQGGNYGYTF
TGCGCCAGCAGCTCCCCACAGGGGGGTAACTATGGCTACACCTTC
>TRBV4-2|NA|TRBJ1-5|NA
CASSQEATGNQPQHF
TGTGCCAGCAGCCAAGAGGCCACAGGCAATCAGCCCCAGCATTTT
>TRBV12-5|NA|TRBJ1-5|TRBD1
CASGMDRAVQPQHF
TGTGCTAGTGGTATGGACAGGGCGGTTCAGCCCCAGCATTTT
>TRBV2|NA|TRBJ2-2|NA
CASSERGQDTGELFF
TGTGCCAGCAGTGAAAGAGGACAAGACACCGGGGAGCTGTTTTTT
>TRBV19|NA|TRBJ1-5|NA
CASSIEGTRYQPQHF
TGTGCCAGTAGTATAGAGGGGACACGGTATCAGCCCCAGCATTTT
>TRBV4-2|once|TRBJ1-1|NA
CASSQVEQGNTEAFF
TGTGCCAGCAGCCAAGTTGAACAGGGGAACACTGAAGCTTTCTTT
>TRBV7-3|few|TRBJ1-6|TRBD1
CASSLDRDSPLHF
TGTGCCAGCAGCCTCGACAGGGATTCACCCCTCCACTTT
>TRBV6-5|NA|TRBJ1-1|NA
CASRGGIGTEAFF
TGTGCCAGCAGGGGCGGGATCGGGACTGAAGCTTTCTTT
>TRBV2|NA|TRBJ1-4|TRBD1
CACSDRVEKLFF
TGTGCCTGCTCGGACAGGGTCGAAAAACTGTTTTTT
>TRBV5-6|NA|TRBJ1-5|NA
CASSLYNQPQHF
TGTGCCAGCAGCTTATACAATCAGCCCCAGCATTTT
>TRBV5-4|NA|TRBJ1-4|NA
CASSIIGGTNEKLFF
TGTGCCAGCAGCATAATCGGGGGGACTAATGAAAAACTGTTTTTT
>TRBV7-3|NA|TRBJ1-6|NA
CASSPAAGANSPLHF
TGTGCCAGCAGCCCCGCAGCGGGGGCCAATTCACCCCTCCACTTT
>TRBV19|NA|TRBJ2-4|TRBD1
CASSVGQENIQYF
TGTGCCAGTAGTGTGGGACAGGAAAACATTCAGTACTTC
>TRBV2|NA|TRBJ1-1|TRBD1
CASSNSRKGQGGTEAFF
TGTGCCAGCAGTAATAGCCGGAAGGGACAGGGGGGGACTGAAGCTTTCTTT
>TRBV5-1|NA|TRBJ2-3|NA
CASSFGHYTDTQYF
TGCGCCAGCAGCTTCGGTCACTACACAGATACGCAGTATTTT
>TRBV6-1|NA|TRBJ1-1|NA
CASSEFGDTEAFF
TGTGCCAGCAGTGAATTTGGAGACACTGAAGCTTTCTTT
>TRBV4-1|NA|TRBJ1-5|NA
CASSQATVDNQPQHF
TGCGCCAGCAGCCAGGCTACAGTTGACAATCAGCCCCAGCATTTT
>TRBV13|NA|TRBJ2-7|TRBD2
CASSPQSTSGNPYEQYF
TGTGCCAGCAGCCCGCAATCTACTAGCGGGAATCCCTACGAGCAGTACTTC
>TRBV18|NA|TRBJ2-7|TRBD2
CASSPFSGGGYEQYF
TGTGCCAGCTCACCATTCAGCGGGGGAGGTTACGAGCAGTACTTC
>TRBV27|NA|TRBJ1-5|TRBD1
CASSSQGDQPQHF
TGTGCCAGCAGTAGCCAGGGGGACCAGCCCCAGCATTTT
>TRBV19|NA|TRBJ2-1|TRBD2
CASSKTSGGYNEQFF
TGTGCCAGTAGTAAAACTAGCGGGGGGTACAATGAGCAGTTCTTC
>TRBV12-3/TRBV12-4|NA|TRBJ2-3|NA
CASTPTADTQYF
TGTGCCAGCACCCCGACAGCAGATACGCAGTATTTT
>TRBV14|NA|TRBJ1-1|NA
CASSQAGNTEAFF
TGTGCCAGCAGCCAAGCCGGGAACACTGAAGCTTTCTTT
>TRBV11-3|NA|TRBJ2-1|NA
CASSSDRSSYNEQFF
TGTGCCAGCAGCTCCGACAGGAGCTCCTACAATGAGCAGTTCTTC
>TRBV27|NA|TRBJ2-3|TRBD2
CASSLMVSSGGFNTQYF
TGTGCCAGCAGTTTAATGGTCTCTAGCGGGGGGTTCAATACGCAGTATTTT
>TRBV19|NA|TRBJ1-1|TRBD1
CASSPGQGLYTEAFF
TGTGCCAGTAGTCCGGGACAGGGGCTCTACACTGAAGCTTTCTTT